The 29 T cell receptor beta chains below come from one sample, sequenced in a study of T cells in Graves' hyperthyroidism and ophthalmopathy. RNA transcripts provided the source from which TCR beta CDR3 regions were amplified. A set of HTBI primers served as the primers for a first-round RT-PCR of the TCR CDR3. Via MiXCR, TCRdb re-called the multiplex PCR reads, giving one row per CDR3 protein. In the table there are 350,000 to 400,000 distinct CDR3 sequences, approximately 19% of which are singletons. The sequencing sample was made of blood. Receptors originate from a woman aged 18 to 35 with Graves' hyperthyroidism.

This clonotype has at least ten counts. The J gene is TRBJ1-5, the V gene TRBV28; a weak D match, TRBD1 (5 bases). This CDR3 is 15 amino acids long. Trimming removed 5 bases from V and 4 bases from J, with 15 bases in between. CDR1 and CDR2 from the germline V gene are MDHEN and SYDVKM. The chain's CDR3 is CASSTPPTVNQPQHF. In DNA form, the CDR3 reads TGTGCCAGCAGTACCCCCCCGACAGTTAATCAGCCCCAGCATTTT.

This clonotype came up many times. CDR3 DNA: TGTGCCAGCAGTCTGGGTCAGGGAAGGAGGGGGGAGCTGTTTTTT. This encodes CASSLGQGRRGELFF. J is TRBJ2-2 and V is TRBV27; the D gene could be TRBD1 or TRBD2 (5 bases each). V lost 5 bases to trimming and J lost 8 bases, with 18 bases between them. This CDR3 is 15 amino acids long. The germline CDR1 and CDR2 sequences are MNHEY and SMNVEV (reference sequence).

The chain is built from TRBV12-3 or TRBV12-4 and TRBJ1-5, with 8 bases lining up with TRBD1. This CDR3 contains 13 residues. V trimming: 6 bases; J trimming: 9 bases; junction bases outside the gene matches: 7. CDR3 DNA sequence: TGTGCCAGCAGCTCTGGACAGGGACTGCCCCAGCATTTT. This sequence encodes CASSSGQGLPQHF.

This sequence joins TRBV6-1 and TRBJ2-7; the match to TRBD2 covers 8 bases. Germline trimming cut 10 bases from V and 0 bases from J; bases unmatched to any gene: 5. CDR3 length: 13 residues. Germline CDR1 is MNHNS and CDR2 is SASEGT. This chain's CDR3 is CATGGTLSYEQYF. Here the CDR3 DNA reads TGTGCCACGGGGGGGACCCTCTCCTACGAGCAGTACTTC.

This clonotype was seen many times. The chain recombines TRBV5-1 with TRBJ1-2; possibly TRBD1 for D (5 bases). V lost 4 bases to trimming and J lost 1 base, with 11 bases between them. The CDR3 contains 14 residues. Germline V lookup: CDR1 SGHRS, CDR2 YFSETQ. CDR3 nucleotide sequence: TGCGCCAGCAGCCGAGCGACAGATAACTATGGCTACACCTTC. As protein: CASSRATDNYGYTF.

This clonotype was observed many times. Relative to the germline gene, one junction end is altered; a read error may explain this. This chain links TRBV6-4 with TRBJ2-5, with D tentatively TRBD1 (5 bases). The CDR3 is made up of 15 amino acids. Germline V gene sequence: CDR1 MRHNA, CDR2 SNTAGT. CDR3 loop: CASSYSLGRQETQYF. The DNA for the CDR3 is TGTGCCAGCAGTTACTCCCTGGGGCGCCAAGAGACCCAGTACTTC.

The chain recombines TRBV2 with TRBJ1-5; D call uncertain. The CDR3 has 14 residues. Germline assignment: CDR1 SNHLY and CDR2 FYNNEI. V lost 5 bases and J 8 bases, leaving 16 bases between the germline ends. The CDR3 reads CASSSRLGREPQHF. The CDR3 region has the DNA TGTGCCAGCAGTTCTCGTCTAGGCCGGGAGCCCCAGCATTTT.

This clonotype was seen ten or more times. This sequence joins TRBV20-1 and TRBJ2-7; tentatively, D is TRBD1 (5 bases). The CDR3 has 15 amino acids. The V end was cut by 4 bases, the J end by 6 bases, with 22 bases between. Per germline, CDR1 DFQATT and CDR2 SNEGSKA (reference sequence). CDR3 region: CSAKEHITGRSEQYF. In DNA form, the CDR3 reads TGCAGTGCTAAGGAGCACATTACAGGTCGGAGCGAGCAGTACTTC.

The genes are TRBV2 and TRBJ2-2; D is unclear. The CDR3 covers 13 residues. Germline-derived CDR1 and CDR2 are SNHLY and FYNNEI. The V end lost 4 bases, the J end lost 5 bases, and 8 bases lay between the germline ends. In DNA form, the CDR3 reads TGTGCCAGCAGTGTTCGAGAAACCGGGGAGCTGTTTTTT. It translates to CASSVRETGELFF.

In regard to this clonotype: An end of the junction differs from the germline gene, which may be a read error. The chain recombines TRBV12-3 or TRBV12-4 with TRBJ2-5, with D perhaps matching TRBD1 (5 bases). This CDR3 has 13 amino acids. This CDR3 reads CVSSRTSQETQYF. CDR3 DNA sequence: TGTGTCAGCAGTCGGACAAGCCAAGAGACCCAGTACTTC.

This clonotype was observed a handful of times. The rearrangement uses TRBV18 and TRBJ2-4; 7 nucleotides match TRBD1. This CDR3 is 18 amino acids long. Looked up from germline, CDR1 is KGHSH and CDR2 is LQKENI. The V gene end was trimmed by 0 bases and the J gene end by 0 bases; junction bases not matched to a gene: 8. CDR3 residues: CASSPPTGHPLAKNIQYF. The CDR3 DNA reads TGTGCCAGCTCACCACCGACAGGGCACCCTCTAGCCAAAAACATTCAGTACTTC.

This clonotype has ten or more counts. The chain uses TRBV12-3 or TRBV12-4 and TRBJ2-7, with 10 positions matching TRBD1. Trimming cost V 6 bases and J 2 bases; bases outside gene matches: 7. This CDR3 region has 15 residues. The CDR3 here is CASSPRTGGTYEQYF. Written as DNA, the CDR3 is TGTGCCAGCAGCCCTAGGACAGGGGGAACCTACGAGCAGTACTTC.

This clonotype was seen many times. The chain joins TRBV4-2 to TRBJ1-1; D unclear. In germline, CDR1 is LGHNA, CDR2 YNFKEQ. V was clipped by 1 base and J by 1 base, with 7 bases between them. The CDR3 totals 14 residues. The CDR3 DNA reads TGTGCCAGCAGCCAAGGCCAGACGAACACTGAAGCTTTCTTT. This codes for CASSQGQTNTEAFF.

This clonotype appeared many times. V usage is TRBV20-1 and J usage is TRBJ1-1, with 8 positions matching TRBD1. CDR1 is DFQATT and CDR2 is SNEGSKA in the germline V gene (reference sequence). This CDR3 has 15 amino acids. With 1 base clipped from V and 3 bases from J, the junction kept 7 bases outside the gene matches. The CDR3 here is CSARVKTGEDTEAFF. For the CDR3, the DNA is TGCAGTGCTAGAGTTAAGACAGGGGAGGACACTGAAGCTTTCTTT.

This clonotype was seen ten or more times. This sequence joins TRBV4-1 and TRBJ2-7; TRBD1 agrees at 8 bases. Germline CDR1 is MGHRA and CDR2 is YSYEKL. V lost 5 bases, J lost 5 bases, and 20 bases stayed unmatched. This CDR3 has 18 residues. CDR3 region: CASSYSSVAGGVGDEQYF. Here the CDR3 DNA reads TGCGCCAGCAGCTACTCGTCGGTCGCAGGGGGCGTGGGCGACGAGCAGTACTTC.

This clonotype was counted only a few times. This chain uses TRBV9 with TRBJ2-4; 8 nucleotides align to TRBD2. Germline V lookup: CDR1 SGDLS, CDR2 YYNGEE. The V segment lost 7 bases and the J segment 6 bases; nucleotides outside the gene matches: 9. The CDR3 runs 14 residues. In DNA form, the CDR3 reads TGTGCCAGCTCAAGGCCCGGGGGGGGAAACATTCAGTACTTC. Protein: CASSRPGGGNIQYF. Together with reference TRBV9 and TRBJ2-4, the CDR3 gives the full variable domain: DSGVTQTPKHLITATGQRVTLRCSPRSGDLSVYWYQQSLDQGLQFLIQYYNGEERAKGNILERFSAQQFPDLHSELNLSSLELGDSALYFCASSRPGGGNIQYFGAGTRLSVL.

This clonotype turned up a few times. The chain combines TRBV9 with TRBJ2-2; D possibly matches TRBD1 or TRBD2 (5 bases each). The V and J ends lost 0 bases and 0 bases respectively, with 9 bases between them. Germline CDR1 is SGDLS and CDR2 is YYNGEE. The CDR3 length is 16 residues. The CDR3 DNA follows: TGTGCCAGCAGCGTAGATGAGGGGCCGAACACCGGGGAGCTGTTTTTT. Its protein product is CASSVDEGPNTGELFF.

This clonotype came up many times. This chain connects TRBV6-5 to TRBJ1-1; D unclear. V lost 0 bases and J lost 6, with 11 bases in between. The CDR3 consists of 14 residues. Germline CDR1 reads MNHEY; CDR2 reads SVGAGI. DNA of the CDR3: TGTGCCAGCAGTTACTCCTCGATTCACCCTGAAGCTTTCTTT. Its translation: CASSYSSIHPEAFF.

This clonotype has ten or more counts. The V gene is TRBV20-1, the J gene TRBJ1-2; perhaps TRBD1 as D (6 bases). V lost 5 bases and J 6 bases, leaving 19 bases between the germline ends. This CDR3 is 14 amino acids long. Germline assignment: CDR1 DFQATT and CDR2 SNEGSKA (reference sequence). The CDR3 here is CSAGRRAGDDGYTF. Here the CDR3 DNA reads TGCAGTGCTGGACGAAGGGCAGGGGATGATGGCTACACCTTC.

This chain links TRBV6-2 or TRBV6-3 with TRBJ2-7; no clear D gene. The CDR3 has 11 amino acids. CDR1 is MNHEY, CDR2 SVGEGT, per germline. Deletions cut 0 bases from V and 8 bases from J, with 5 bases between. CDR3 nucleotide sequence: TGTGCCAGCAGTTACTCGAATCAGCAGTACGTC. Protein product: CASSYSNQQYV.

There are many counts of this clonotype. The chain combines TRBV12-3 or TRBV12-4 with TRBJ2-5; tentatively, D is TRBD1 or TRBD2 (5 bases each). The length of the CDR3 is 13 residues. Deletions cut 7 bases from V and 4 bases from J, with 13 bases between. The CDR3, as DNA: TGTGCCAGCACCGAGGGACGGGGAGAGACCCAGTACTTC. It codes for CASTEGRGETQYF.

This clonotype was recorded at least ten times. This chain links TRBV6-5 with TRBJ1-1; D not resolved. Trimming took 0 bases from V and 7 from J, leaving 12 bases between them. The CDR3 is 14 residues long. Germline values: CDR1 MNHEY, CDR2 SVGAGI. The CDR3 protein is CASSYSEYSSEAFF. The CDR3 DNA follows: TGTGCCAGCAGTTACTCAGAGTATTCAAGTGAAGCTTTCTTT.

There are many counts of this clonotype. The chain has TRBV2 and TRBJ1-1, with a tentative D call TRBD1 (6 bases). This CDR3 is built from 14 residues. Germline V gives CDR1 SNHLY, CDR2 FYNNEI. V lost 6 bases and J 0 bases, leaving 11 bases between the germline ends. The CDR3 nucleotides are TGTGCCAGCAGCGGACAGAGGCTGAACACTGAAGCTTTCTTT. It encodes CASSGQRLNTEAFF.

In this sample, this clonotype turned up many times. The chain has TRBV3-1 and TRBJ1-1; D gene unclear. Germline-derived CDR1 and CDR2 are LGHDT and YNNKEL (reference sequence). This CDR3 is 13 amino acids long. Trimming removed 4 bases at V and 10 bases at J, with 16 bases between. The CDR3 loop reads CASSLEGRGGAFF. The CDR3 DNA reads as TGTGCCAGCAGCCTAGAAGGACGGGGAGGAGCTTTCTTT.

This clonotype was found many times. The chain couples TRBV28 to TRBJ2-7; D gene unclear. CDR1 is MDHEN and CDR2 is SYDVKM in the germline V gene. This CDR3 is 9 amino acids long. With 8 bases removed from V and 5 bases from J, the gap between germline ends came to 4 bases. CDR3 DNA: TGTGCCAGCGGCCACGAGCAGTACTTC. Its protein product is CASGHEQYF.

This clonotype was observed many times. J is TRBJ1-3 and V is TRBV20-1; D unclear. Trimming cost V 6 bases and J 0 bases, with 12 bases left between them. The CDR3 extends over 14 amino acids. Germline CDR1 DFQATT, CDR2 SNEGSKA (reference sequence). Here the CDR3 DNA reads TGCAGTGCGGCCGAACTGGGCTCTGGAAACACCATATATTTT. Amino acid sequence: CSAAELGSGNTIYF.

This clonotype was recorded at least ten times. V is TRBV30 and J is TRBJ1-1; no reliable D call. The V and J ends lost 5 bases and 3 bases respectively, with 10 bases between them. Germline CDR1 and CDR2: GTSNPN and SVGIG (reference sequence). The CDR3 contains 12 residues. CDR3 bases: TGTGCCTGGGGAGGGTGGGACACTGAAGCTTTCTTT. It is translated as CAWGGWDTEAFF.

This clonotype has a count of ten or more. The chain has TRBV5-1 and TRBJ2-3, with D perhaps TRBD1 (5 bases). The CDR3 has 15 amino acids. CDR1 and CDR2 (germline): SGHRS, YFSETQ. The germline V and J ends were trimmed by 1 base and 3 bases, with 12 bases remaining between them. This CDR3 reads CASSLNGALTDTQYF. As DNA, the CDR3 is TGCGCCAGCAGCTTGAATGGGGCGCTTACAGATACGCAGTATTTT.

This clonotype appeared a single time. The rearrangement links TRBV5-1 to TRBJ1-1, with TRBD1 identical over 9 bases. The germline V gene encodes CDR1 SGHRS and CDR2 YFSETQ. This CDR3 region has 15 residues. V lost 3 bases to trimming and J lost 5 bases; unmatched junction nucleotides: 8. DNA of the CDR3: TGCGCCAGCAGCTCGGCCGACAGGGGGTGGACTGAAGCTTTCTTT. It yields the protein CASSSADRGWTEAFF.